This T cell receptor beta chain was sequenced during a study of long-term antiretroviral therapy in people with HIV. Running of the v3.0 immunoSEQ assay took place at survey level. The protocol was immunoSEQ multiplex PCR, while the TCRdb copy is restricted to in-frame clones and leaves out a portion. The repertoire consists of roughly 16,000 clones, with approximately 85% occurring once and the leading ten covering under 8.5%. The CDR3 is made up of 13 amino acids. J lost 4 bases, V lost 7 bases, and 5 bases had no gene match. Germline V lookup: CDR1 MNHNS, CDR2 SASEGT. The clonotype was recovered from a man younger than 40 with HIV. The V gene is TRBV6-1, the J gene TRBJ2-7, with TRBD2 matching over 9 bases. Sequences were derived from unsorted PBMCs, sampled at the start of antiretroviral therapy. CDR3 sequence: CASILAGRYEQYF. The CDR3 region has the DNA TGTGCCAGCATCCTAGCGGGGCGGTACGAGCAGTACTTC.